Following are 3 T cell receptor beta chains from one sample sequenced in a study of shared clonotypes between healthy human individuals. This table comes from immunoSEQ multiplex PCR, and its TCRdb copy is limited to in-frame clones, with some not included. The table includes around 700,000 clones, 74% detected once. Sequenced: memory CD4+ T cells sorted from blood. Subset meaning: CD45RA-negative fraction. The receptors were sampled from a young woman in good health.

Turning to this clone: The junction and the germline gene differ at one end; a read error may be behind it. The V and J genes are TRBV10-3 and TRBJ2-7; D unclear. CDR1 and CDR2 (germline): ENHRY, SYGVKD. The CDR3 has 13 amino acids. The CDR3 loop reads CASSENHGYEQYF. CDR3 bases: TGTGCCAGCAGTGAAAATCATGGCTACGAGCAGTACTTC.

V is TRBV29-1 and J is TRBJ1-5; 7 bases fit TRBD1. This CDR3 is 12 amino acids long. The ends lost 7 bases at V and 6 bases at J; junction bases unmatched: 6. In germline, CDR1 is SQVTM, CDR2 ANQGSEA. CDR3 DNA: TGCAGCGCATCGACAGGGAGTCAGCCCCAGCATTTT. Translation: CSASTGSQPQHF.

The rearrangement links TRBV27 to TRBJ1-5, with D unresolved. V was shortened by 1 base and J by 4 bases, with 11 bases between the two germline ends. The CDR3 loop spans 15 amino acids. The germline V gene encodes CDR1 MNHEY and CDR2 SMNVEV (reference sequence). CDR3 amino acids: CASSLFSAANQPQHF. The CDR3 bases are TGTGCCAGCAGTTTATTTTCGGCGGCAAATCAGCCCCAGCATTTT.